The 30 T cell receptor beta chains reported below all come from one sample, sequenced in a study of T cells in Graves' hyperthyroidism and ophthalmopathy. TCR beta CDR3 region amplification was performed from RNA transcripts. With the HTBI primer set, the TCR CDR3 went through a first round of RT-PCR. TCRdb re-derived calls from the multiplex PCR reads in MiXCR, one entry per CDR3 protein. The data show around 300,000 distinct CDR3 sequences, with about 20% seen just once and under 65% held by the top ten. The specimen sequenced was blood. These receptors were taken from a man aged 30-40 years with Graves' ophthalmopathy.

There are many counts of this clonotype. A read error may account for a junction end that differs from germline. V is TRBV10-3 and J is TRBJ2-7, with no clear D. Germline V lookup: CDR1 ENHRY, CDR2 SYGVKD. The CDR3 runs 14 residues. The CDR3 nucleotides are TGTGCCATAAGTGAGGACGGAAGAGTTTACGAGCAGTACTTC. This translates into CAISEDGRVYEQYF.

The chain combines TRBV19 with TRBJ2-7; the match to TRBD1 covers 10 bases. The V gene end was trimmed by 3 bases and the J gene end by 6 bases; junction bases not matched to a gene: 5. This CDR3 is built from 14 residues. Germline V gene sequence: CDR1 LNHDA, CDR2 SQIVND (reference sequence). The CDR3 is CASSMDRDRGEQYF. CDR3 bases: TGTGCCAGTAGTATGGACAGGGACAGGGGCGAGCAGTACTTC.

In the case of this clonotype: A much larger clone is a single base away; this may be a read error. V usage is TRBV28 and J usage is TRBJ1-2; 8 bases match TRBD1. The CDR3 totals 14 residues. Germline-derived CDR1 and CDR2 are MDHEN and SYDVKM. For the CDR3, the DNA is TGTGCCGGCAGTTCGACAGGGGTGCGGTATGGCTACACCTTC. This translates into CAGSSTGVRYGYTF.

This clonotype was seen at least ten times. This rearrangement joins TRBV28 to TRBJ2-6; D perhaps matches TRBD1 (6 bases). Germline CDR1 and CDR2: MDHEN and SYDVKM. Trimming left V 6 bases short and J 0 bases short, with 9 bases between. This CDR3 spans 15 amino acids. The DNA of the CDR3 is TGTGCCAGCAGCTTAGGGGGCTCTGGGGCCAACGTCCTGACTTTC. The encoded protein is CASSLGGSGANVLTF.

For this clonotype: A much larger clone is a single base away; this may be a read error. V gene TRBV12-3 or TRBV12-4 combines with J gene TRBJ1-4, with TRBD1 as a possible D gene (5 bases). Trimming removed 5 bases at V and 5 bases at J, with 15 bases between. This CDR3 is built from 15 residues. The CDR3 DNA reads TGTGCCAGCAGTCCCCCGGGGACGGGGAATGAAAAACTGTTTTTT. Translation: CASSPPGTGNEKLFF.

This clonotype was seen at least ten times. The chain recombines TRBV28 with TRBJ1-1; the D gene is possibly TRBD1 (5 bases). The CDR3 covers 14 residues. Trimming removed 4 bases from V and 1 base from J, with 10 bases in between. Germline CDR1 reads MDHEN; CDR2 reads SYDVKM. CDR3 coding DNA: TGTGCCAGCAGTTCCAGGGCCACGAACACTGAAGCTTTCTTT. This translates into CASSSRATNTEAFF.

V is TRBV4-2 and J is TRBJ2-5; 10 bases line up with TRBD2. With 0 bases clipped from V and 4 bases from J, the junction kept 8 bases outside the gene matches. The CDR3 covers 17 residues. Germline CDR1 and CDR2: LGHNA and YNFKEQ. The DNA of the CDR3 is TGTGCCAGCAGCCAAGATGTAGCGGGAGGAAGGGCAGAGACCCAGTACTTC. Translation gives CASSQDVAGGRAETQYF.

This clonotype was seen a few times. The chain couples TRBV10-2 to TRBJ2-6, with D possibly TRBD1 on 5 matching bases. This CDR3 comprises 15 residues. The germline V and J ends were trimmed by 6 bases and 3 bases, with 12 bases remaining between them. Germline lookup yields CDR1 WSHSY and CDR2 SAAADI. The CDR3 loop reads CASRQQVGGANVLTF. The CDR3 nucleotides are TGCGCCAGCAGACAACAGGTTGGTGGGGCCAACGTCCTGACTTTC.

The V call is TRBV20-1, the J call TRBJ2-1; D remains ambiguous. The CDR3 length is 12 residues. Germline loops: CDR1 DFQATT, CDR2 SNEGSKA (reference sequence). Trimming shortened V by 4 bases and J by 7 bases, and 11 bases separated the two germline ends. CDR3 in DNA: TGCAGTGCTACCAAATTGGAGAATGAGCAGTTCTTC. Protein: CSATKLENEQFF.

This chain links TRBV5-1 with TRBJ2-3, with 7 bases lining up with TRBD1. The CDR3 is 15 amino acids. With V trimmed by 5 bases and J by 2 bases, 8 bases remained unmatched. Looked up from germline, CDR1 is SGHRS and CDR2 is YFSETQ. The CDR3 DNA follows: TGCGCCAGCAGGACGACAGGGTCTGACACAGATACGCAGTATTTT. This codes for CASRTTGSDTDTQYF.

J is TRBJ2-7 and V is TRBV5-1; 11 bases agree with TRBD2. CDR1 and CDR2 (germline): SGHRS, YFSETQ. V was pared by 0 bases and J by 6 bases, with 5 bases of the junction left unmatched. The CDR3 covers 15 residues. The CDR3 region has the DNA TGCGCCAGCAGCTTGGTAGTAGCGGGAGGGCGCGAGCAGTACTTC. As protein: CASSLVVAGGREQYF.

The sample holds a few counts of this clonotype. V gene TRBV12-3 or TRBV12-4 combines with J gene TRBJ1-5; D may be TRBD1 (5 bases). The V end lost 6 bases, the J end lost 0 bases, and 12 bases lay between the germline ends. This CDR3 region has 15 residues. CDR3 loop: CASRSGTHSNQPQHF. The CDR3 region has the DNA TGTGCCAGCAGATCCGGGACTCATAGCAATCAGCCCCAGCATTTT.

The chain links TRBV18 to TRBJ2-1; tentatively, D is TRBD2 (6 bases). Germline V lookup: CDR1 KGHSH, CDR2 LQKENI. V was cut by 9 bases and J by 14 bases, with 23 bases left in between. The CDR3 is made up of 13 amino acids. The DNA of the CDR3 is TGTGCCAGTACCGGGACTCCTAACTGGAGGGAGTTCTTC. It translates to CASTGTPNWREFF.

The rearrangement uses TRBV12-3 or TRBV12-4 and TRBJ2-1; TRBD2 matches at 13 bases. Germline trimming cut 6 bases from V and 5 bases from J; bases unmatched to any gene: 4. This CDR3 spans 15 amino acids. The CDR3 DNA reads TGTGCCAGCAGAACACTAGCGGGAGGGCACAATGAGCAGTTCTTC. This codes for CASRTLAGGHNEQFF.

CDR3 sequence: CASSYSKVAGSNSPLHF. CDR3 nucleotides: TGTGCCAGCAGTTACTCGAAGGTTGCAGGGTCTAATTCACCCCTCCACTTT. The chain is built from TRBV6-5 and TRBJ1-6; possible D gene TRBD1, 5 bases. The V and J ends lost 0 bases and 6 bases respectively, with 15 bases between them. The germline V gene encodes CDR1 MNHEY and CDR2 SVGAGI. The CDR3 is 17 residues long.

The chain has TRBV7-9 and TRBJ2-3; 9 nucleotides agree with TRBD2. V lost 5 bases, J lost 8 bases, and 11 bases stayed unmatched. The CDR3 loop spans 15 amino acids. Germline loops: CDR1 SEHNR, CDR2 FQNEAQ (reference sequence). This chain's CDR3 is CASSPGGLADGTQYF. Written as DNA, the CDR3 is TGTGCCAGCAGCCCCGGGGGACTAGCAGATGGTACGCAGTATTTT.

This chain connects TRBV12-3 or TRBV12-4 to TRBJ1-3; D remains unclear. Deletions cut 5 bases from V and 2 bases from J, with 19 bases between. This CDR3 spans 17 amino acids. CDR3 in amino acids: CASSPYPRESPGNTIYF. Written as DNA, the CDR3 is TGTGCCAGCAGTCCATATCCGAGGGAGTCCCCTGGAAACACCATATATTTT.

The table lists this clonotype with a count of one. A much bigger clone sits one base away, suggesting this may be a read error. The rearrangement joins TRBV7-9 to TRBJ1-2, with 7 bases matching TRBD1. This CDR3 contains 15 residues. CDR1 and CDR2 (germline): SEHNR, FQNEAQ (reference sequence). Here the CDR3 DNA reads TGTGCCAGCAGCTTGAGGTCGGGGACAGCCTATGGCCACACCTTC. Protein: CASSLRSGTAYGHTF. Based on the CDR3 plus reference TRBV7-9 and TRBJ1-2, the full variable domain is DTGVSQNPRHKITKRGQNVTFRCDPISEHNRLYWYRQTLGQGPEFLTYFQNEAQLEKSRLLSDRFSAERPKGSFSTLEIQRTEQGDSAMYLCASSLRSGTAYGHTFGSGTRLTVV.

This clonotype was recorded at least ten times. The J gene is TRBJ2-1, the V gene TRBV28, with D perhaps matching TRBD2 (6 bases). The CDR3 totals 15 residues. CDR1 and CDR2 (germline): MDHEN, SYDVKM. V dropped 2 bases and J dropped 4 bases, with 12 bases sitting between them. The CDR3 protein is CASSLGGSGYNEQFF. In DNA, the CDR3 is TGTGCCAGCAGTTTAGGGGGGAGTGGGTACAATGAGCAGTTCTTC.

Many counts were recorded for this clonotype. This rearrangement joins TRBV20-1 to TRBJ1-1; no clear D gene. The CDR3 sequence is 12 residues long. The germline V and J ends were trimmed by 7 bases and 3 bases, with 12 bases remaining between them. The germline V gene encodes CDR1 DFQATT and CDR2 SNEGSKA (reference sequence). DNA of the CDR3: TGCAGTGGTCGCAATGAGGACACTGAAGCTTTCTTT. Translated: CSGRNEDTEAFF.

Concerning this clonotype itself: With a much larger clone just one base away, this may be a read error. The CDR3 is CSAGTLREGEQYF. The CDR3 DNA reads as TGCAGTGCTGGTACGTTGCGGGAGGGCGAGCAGTACTTC. The gene calls are TRBV20-1 and TRBJ2-7; 9 bases agree with TRBD2. The CDR3 has 13 residues. The ends lost 5 bases at V and 6 bases at J; junction bases unmatched: 8. Looked up from germline, CDR1 is DFQATT and CDR2 is SNEGSKA (reference sequence).

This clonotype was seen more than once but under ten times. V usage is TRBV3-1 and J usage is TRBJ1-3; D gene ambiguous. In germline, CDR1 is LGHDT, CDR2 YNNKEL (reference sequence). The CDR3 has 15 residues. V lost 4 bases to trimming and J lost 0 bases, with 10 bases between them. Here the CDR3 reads CASSRLSPSGNTIYF. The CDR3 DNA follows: TGTGCCAGCAGCCGACTCTCGCCCTCTGGAAACACCATATATTTT.

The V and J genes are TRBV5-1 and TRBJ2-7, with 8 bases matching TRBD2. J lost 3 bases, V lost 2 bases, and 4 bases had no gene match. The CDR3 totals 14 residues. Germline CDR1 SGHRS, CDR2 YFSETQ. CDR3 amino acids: CASSFWREDYEQYF. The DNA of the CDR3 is TGCGCCAGCAGCTTTTGGCGGGAGGACTACGAGCAGTACTTC.

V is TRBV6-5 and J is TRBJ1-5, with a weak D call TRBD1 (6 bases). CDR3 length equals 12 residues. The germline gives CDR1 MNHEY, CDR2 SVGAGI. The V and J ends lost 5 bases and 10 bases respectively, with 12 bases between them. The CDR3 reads CASSRGDNPQHF. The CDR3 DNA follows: TGTGCCAGCAGTCGGGGGGACAATCCCCAGCATTTT.

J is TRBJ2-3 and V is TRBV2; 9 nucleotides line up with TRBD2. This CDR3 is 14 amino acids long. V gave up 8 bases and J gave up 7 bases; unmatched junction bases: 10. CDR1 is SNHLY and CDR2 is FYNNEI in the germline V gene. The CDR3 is CASAGSGSSHTQYF. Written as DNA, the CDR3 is TGTGCCAGCGCTGGTAGCGGGAGCAGTCATACGCAGTATTTT.

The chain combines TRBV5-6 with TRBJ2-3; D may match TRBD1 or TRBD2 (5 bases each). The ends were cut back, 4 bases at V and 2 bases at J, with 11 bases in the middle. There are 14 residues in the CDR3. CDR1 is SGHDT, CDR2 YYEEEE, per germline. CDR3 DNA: TGTGCCAGCAGCCAGGGACGGGTCACAGATACGCAGTATTTT. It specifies CASSQGRVTDTQYF.

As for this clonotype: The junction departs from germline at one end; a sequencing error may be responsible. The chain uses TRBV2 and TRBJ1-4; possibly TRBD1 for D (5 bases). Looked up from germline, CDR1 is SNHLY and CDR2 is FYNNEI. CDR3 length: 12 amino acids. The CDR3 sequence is CASQTVNEKPFF. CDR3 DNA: TGTGCCAGCCAGACAGTTAATGAAAAACCGTTTTTT.

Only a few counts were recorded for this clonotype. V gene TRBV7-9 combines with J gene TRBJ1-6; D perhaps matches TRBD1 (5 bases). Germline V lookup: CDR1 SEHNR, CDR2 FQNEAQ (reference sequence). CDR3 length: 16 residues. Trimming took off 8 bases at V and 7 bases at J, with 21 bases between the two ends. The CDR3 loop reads CASGAGDARVNSPLHF. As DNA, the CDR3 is TGTGCCAGCGGCGCGGGGGACGCCCGTGTGAATTCACCCCTCCACTTT.

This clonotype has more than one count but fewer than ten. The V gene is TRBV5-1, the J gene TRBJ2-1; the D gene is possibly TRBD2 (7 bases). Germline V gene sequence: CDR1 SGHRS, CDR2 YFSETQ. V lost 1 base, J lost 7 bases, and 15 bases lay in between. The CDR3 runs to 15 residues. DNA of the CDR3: TGCGCCAGCAGCTTGCAAGGGGGAGGGCAGAATGAGCAGTTCTTC. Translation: CASSLQGGGQNEQFF.

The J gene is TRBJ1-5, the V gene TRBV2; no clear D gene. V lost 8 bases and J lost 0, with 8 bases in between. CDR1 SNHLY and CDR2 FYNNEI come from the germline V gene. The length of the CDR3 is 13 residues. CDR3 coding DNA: TGTGCCAGCCACAAAAATAGCAATCAGCCCCAGCATTTT. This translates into CASHKNSNQPQHF.